This T cell receptor (beta chain) was observed in a study of beta chain features in type 1 diabetes. Study as a whole: Healthy donors and patients showed comparable age, gender and cell yields.

Whole-study findings and limits: TCRB CDR3s from Type 1 diabetes patients were moderately but significantly shorter in all four CD4+ subsets. More deletions and fewer insertions at VDJ junctions were found in patients with type 1 diabetes.

This clone has just a few counts. What it recognizes is unknown. Sorted populations all had greater than 98% purity. The investigators reverse transcribed all of the isolated RNA, so they sequenced expressed TCRB transcripts. The repertoire was sequenced with immunoSEQ multiplex PCR; TCRdb's copy has only in-frame clones and lacks some. The sample holds fewer than 15,000 clones, approximately 64% seen once. The sequence was obtained from a woman aged 18-35 years with type 1 diabetes. The sample comprised stem cell memory CD4+ T cells from blood.

The CDR3 DNA reads TGCAGTGCCTCCCCAGGGTACGAGCAGTACTTC. The encoded protein is CSASPGYEQYF. J is TRBJ2-7 and V is TRBV20-1; TRBD1 might be the D (5 bases). The V end lost 6 bases, the J end lost 4 bases, and 10 bases lay between the germline ends. The CDR3 is 11 amino acids. Germline V gives CDR1 DFQATT, CDR2 SNEGSKA (reference sequence).